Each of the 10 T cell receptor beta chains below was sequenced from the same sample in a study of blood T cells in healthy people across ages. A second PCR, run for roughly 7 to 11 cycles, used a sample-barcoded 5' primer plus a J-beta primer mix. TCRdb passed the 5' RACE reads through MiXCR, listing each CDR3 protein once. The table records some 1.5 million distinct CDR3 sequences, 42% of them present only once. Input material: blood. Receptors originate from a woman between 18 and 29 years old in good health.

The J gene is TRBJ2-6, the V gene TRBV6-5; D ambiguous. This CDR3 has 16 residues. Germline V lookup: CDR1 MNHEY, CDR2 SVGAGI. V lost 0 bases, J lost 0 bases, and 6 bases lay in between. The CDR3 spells CASSYSSSSGANVLTF. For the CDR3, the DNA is TGTGCCAGCAGTTACTCGAGTAGCTCTGGGGCCAACGTCCTGACTTTC.

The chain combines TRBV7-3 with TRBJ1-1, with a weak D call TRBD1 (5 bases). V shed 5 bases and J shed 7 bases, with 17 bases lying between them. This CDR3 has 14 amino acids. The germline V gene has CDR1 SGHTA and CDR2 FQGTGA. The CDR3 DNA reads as TGTGCCAGCAGCCCGCGAAATGGGGGAGGTGAAGCTTTCTTT. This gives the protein CASSPRNGGGEAFF.

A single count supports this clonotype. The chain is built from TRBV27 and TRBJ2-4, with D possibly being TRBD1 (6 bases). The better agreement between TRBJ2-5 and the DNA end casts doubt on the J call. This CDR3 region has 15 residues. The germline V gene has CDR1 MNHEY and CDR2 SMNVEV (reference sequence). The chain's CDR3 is CASSVEHRVRETQYF. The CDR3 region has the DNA TGTGCCAGCAGTGTGGAACACAGGGTACGCGAGACCCAGTACTTC.

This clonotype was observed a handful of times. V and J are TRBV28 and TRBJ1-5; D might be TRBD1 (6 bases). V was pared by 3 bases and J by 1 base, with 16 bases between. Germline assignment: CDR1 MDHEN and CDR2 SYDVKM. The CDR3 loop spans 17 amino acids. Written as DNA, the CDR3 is TGTGCCAGCAGTTTTAGGGGGGGGATGGGGAGCAATCAGCCCCAGCATTTT. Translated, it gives CASSFRGGMGSNQPQHF.

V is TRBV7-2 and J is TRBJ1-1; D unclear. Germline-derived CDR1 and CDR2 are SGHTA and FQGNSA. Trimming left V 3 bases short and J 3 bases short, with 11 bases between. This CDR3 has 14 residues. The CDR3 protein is CASSFVQGYTEAFF. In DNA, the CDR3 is TGTGCCAGCAGCTTTGTTCAAGGGTACACTGAAGCTTTCTTT.

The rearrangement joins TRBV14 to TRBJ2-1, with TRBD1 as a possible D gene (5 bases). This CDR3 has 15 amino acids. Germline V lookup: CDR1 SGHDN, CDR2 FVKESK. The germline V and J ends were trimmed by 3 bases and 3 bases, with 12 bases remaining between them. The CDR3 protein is CASSQQGPIYNEQFF. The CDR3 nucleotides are TGTGCCAGCAGCCAGCAGGGTCCTATCTACAATGAGCAGTTCTTC.

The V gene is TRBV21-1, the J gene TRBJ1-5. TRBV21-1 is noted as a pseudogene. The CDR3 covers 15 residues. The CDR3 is CASSKGRNSNQPQHF. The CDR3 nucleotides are TGTGCCAGCAGCAAAGGGCGGAATAGCAATCAGCCCCAGCATTTT.

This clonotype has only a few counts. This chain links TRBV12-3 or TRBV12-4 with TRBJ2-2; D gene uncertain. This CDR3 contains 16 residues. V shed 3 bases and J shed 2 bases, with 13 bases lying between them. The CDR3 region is CASSLPSPTNTGELFF. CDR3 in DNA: TGTGCCAGCAGTTTGCCCTCCCCGACTAACACCGGGGAGCTGTTTTTT.

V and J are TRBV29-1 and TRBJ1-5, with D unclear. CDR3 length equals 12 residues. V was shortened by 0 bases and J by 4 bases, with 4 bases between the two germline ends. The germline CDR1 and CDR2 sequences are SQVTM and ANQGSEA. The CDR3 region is CSVEEGNQPQHF. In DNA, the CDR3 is TGCAGCGTTGAAGAGGGGAATCAGCCCCAGCATTTT. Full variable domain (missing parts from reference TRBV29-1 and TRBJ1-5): SAVISQKPSRDICQRGTSLTIQCQVDSQVTMMFWYRQQPGQSLTLIATANQGSEATYESGFVIDKFPISRPNLTFSTLTVSNMSPEDSSIYLCSVEEGNQPQHFGDGTRLSIL.

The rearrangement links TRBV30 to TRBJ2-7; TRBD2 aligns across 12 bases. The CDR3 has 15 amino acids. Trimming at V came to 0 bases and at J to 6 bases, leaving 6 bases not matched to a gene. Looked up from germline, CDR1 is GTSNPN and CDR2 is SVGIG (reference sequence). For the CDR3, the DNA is TGTGCCTGGAGTGTACGGACTAGCGGGATAGGCGAGCAGTACTTC. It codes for CAWSVRTSGIGEQYF.